This passage covers 18 T cell receptor beta chains from one sample sequenced in a study of Ad26.COV2.S vaccination and SARS-CoV-2 variants. Assay: immunoSEQ multiplex PCR; the TCRdb copy retains only in-frame clones and omits some. This table holds under 500,000 clones, around 92% found once. Treatment reported: some 20 received Ad26.COV2.S at low or high dose, single or two shots; five or six received placebo; per-sample allocation not given. The investigators took samples on day 63 after the first vaccine or placebo injection. The material sequenced was peripheral blood, taken in a trial of Ad26.COV2.S vaccine versus placebo. Receptors originate from a person between 18 and 60 years old who received the Ad26.COV2.S COVID-19 vaccine or a placebo.

The chain is built from TRBV6-5 and TRBJ1-4; tentative D call: TRBD1 (6 bases). Per germline, CDR1 MNHEY and CDR2 SVGAGI. The CDR3 has 14 residues. The germline V and J ends were trimmed by 4 bases and 7 bases, with 13 bases remaining between them. CDR3 coding DNA: TGTGCCAGCAGTTTCGGGGGGCGCGGTGAAAAACTGTTTTTT. It is translated as CASSFGGRGEKLFF.

This chain joins TRBV4-1 and TRBJ2-3, with 8 bases matching TRBD2. Trimming at V came to 0 bases and at J to 2 bases, leaving 7 bases not matched to a gene. The germline gives CDR1 MGHRA, CDR2 YSYEKL. This CDR3 contains 17 residues. CDR3 loop: CASSQDERGTATDTQYF. CDR3 DNA sequence: TGCGCCAGCAGCCAAGATGAGCGGGGGACCGCCACAGATACGCAGTATTTT.

J is TRBJ1-2 and V is TRBV2, with D uncertain. Trimming left V 2 bases short and J 8 bases short, with 12 bases between. CDR1 SNHLY and CDR2 FYNNEI come from the germline V gene. This CDR3 comprises 13 residues. The CDR3 loop reads CASSERKPVGYTF. The CDR3 DNA sequence: TGTGCCAGCAGTGAAAGGAAACCAGTCGGCTACACCTTC.

V gene TRBV6-5 combines with J gene TRBJ2-3; maybe TRBD1 (5 bases). Per germline, CDR1 MNHEY and CDR2 SVGAGI. The CDR3 spans 16 residues. V shed 0 bases and J shed 2 bases, with 12 bases lying between them. The CDR3 here is CASSYSIPTVTDTQYF. As DNA, the CDR3 is TGTGCCAGCAGTTACTCCATTCCGACAGTCACAGATACGCAGTATTTT.

CDR3 amino acids: CASSGRDGRYNSPLHF. CDR3 nucleotides: TGTGCCAGCAGTGGCCGGGACGGCCGTTATAATTCACCCCTCCACTTT. This chain uses TRBV6-1 with TRBJ1-6, with a possible D match to TRBD1 (5 bases). CDR3 size: 16 residues. Germline assignment: CDR1 MNHNS and CDR2 SASEGT. The V and J ends lost 4 bases and 4 bases respectively, with 14 bases between them.

The CDR3 loop is CAIKRLAGETQYF. The DNA of the CDR3 is TGTGCCATCAAACGTCTAGCGGGGGAGACCCAGTACTTC. V gene TRBV6-5 combines with J gene TRBJ2-5, with 9 bases matching TRBD2. J was trimmed by 5 bases and V by 10 bases; bases with no gene match: 8. The CDR3 runs to 13 residues. Germline assignment: CDR1 MNHEY and CDR2 SVGAGI.

V usage is TRBV27 and J usage is TRBJ2-7; D is possibly TRBD1 or TRBD2 (5 bases each). Germline V gene sequence: CDR1 MNHEY, CDR2 SMNVEV (reference sequence). The V gene lost 6 bases and the J gene lost 3 bases, with 15 bases spanning the gap. The CDR3 contains 14 residues. CDR3 sequence (DNA): TGTGCCAGCAGGCGAACGGGACGGATCTACGAGCAGTACTTC. Translating gives CASRRTGRIYEQYF.

The rearrangement joins TRBV30 to TRBJ2-7; 10 nucleotides match TRBD1. Germline V gene lookup returns CDR1 GTSNPN and CDR2 SVGIG (reference sequence). Trimming removed 0 bases from V and 8 bases from J; junction bases left unmatched: 10. The CDR3 loop spans 15 amino acids. The chain's CDR3 is CAWSVLGQGILQQYF. As DNA, the CDR3 is TGTGCCTGGAGTGTACTGGGACAGGGGATCCTCCAGCAGTACTTC.

This sequence joins TRBV7-2 and TRBJ2-5; 10 bases map to TRBD1. Trimming took 1 base from V and 5 from J; bases not matched to a gene: 7. This CDR3 spans 16 amino acids. Germline V gene lookup returns CDR1 SGHTA and CDR2 FQGNSA. The CDR3 DNA reads TGTGCCAGCAGCTTAGGGAGGGACAGGGGAGGGGAGACCCAGTACTTC. This codes for CASSLGRDRGGETQYF.

The chain links TRBV29-1 to TRBJ2-1; TRBD2 might be the D (5 bases). Germline V gene data show CDR1 as SQVTM and CDR2 as ANQGSEA. CDR3 length: 15 residues. With 4 bases removed from V and 4 bases from J, the gap between germline ends came to 17 bases. The CDR3 protein is CSVGGLAGLYNEQFF. In nucleotides, the CDR3 is TGCAGCGTTGGAGGGCTGGCGGGCCTTTACAATGAGCAGTTCTTC.

This clone appeared a single time. The chain couples TRBV7-9 to TRBJ2-7; the match to TRBD1 covers 9 bases. The junction had 7 bases not matched to a gene; V was cut back by 6 bases and J by 1 base. CDR1 and CDR2 from the germline V gene are SEHNR and FQNEAQ (reference sequence). This CDR3 is 15 amino acids long. CDR3 in DNA: TGTGCCAGCAGACATCCGGGACAGGGTTCCTACGAGCAGTACTTC. It is translated as CASRHPGQGSYEQYF.

The CDR3 coding sequence is TGTGCCAGCAGCTGGGACAGGAATGAGCAGTTCTTC. Its translation: CASSWDRNEQFF. The chain combines TRBV7-9 with TRBJ2-1; TRBD1 aligns across 8 bases. J gave up 7 bases and V 4 bases, and 0 bases lay outside the gene matches. This CDR3 is built from 12 residues. Germline V gene sequence: CDR1 SEHNR, CDR2 FQNEAQ (reference sequence).

The rearrangement links TRBV12-3 or TRBV12-4 to TRBJ2-5; D ambiguous. This CDR3 is 12 amino acids long. Trimming shortened V by 4 bases and J by 2 bases, and 5 bases separated the two germline ends. Here the CDR3 DNA reads TGTGCCAGCAGTTGGGGACAAGAGACCCAGTACTTC. Protein product: CASSWGQETQYF.

The rearrangement uses TRBV6-5 and TRBJ1-3, with D possibly matching TRBD1 (6 bases). CDR1 is MNHEY and CDR2 is SVGAGI in the germline V gene. Trimming shortened V by 11 bases and J by 0 bases, and 8 bases separated the two germline ends. The CDR3 contains 12 residues. CDR3: CALRGSGNTIYF. Here the CDR3 DNA reads TGTGCCCTCAGGGGCTCTGGAAACACCATATATTTT.

In its sample, this clone was seen once. The chain employs TRBV1 and TRBJ1-2; TRBD1 is the table's D call, not checked against the DNA. TRBV1 is shown as a pseudogene. CDR3 length equals 15 residues. The CDR3 DNA is TGCACCAGCAGCCCCGGACAGGAGGAAAACTATGGCTACACCTTC. Translated, it gives CTSSPGQEENYGYTF.

The chain combines TRBV4-1 with TRBJ2-5; 12 positions agree with TRBD2. J lost 5 bases, V lost 1 base, and 5 bases had no gene match. CDR3 length: 16 amino acids. From germline, CDR1 is MGHRA and CDR2 YSYEKL. The CDR3 loop is CASSQVLAGGKETQYF. The CDR3 DNA follows: TGCGCCAGCAGCCAAGTTCTAGCGGGGGGGAAGGAGACCCAGTACTTC.

The rearrangement joins TRBV19 to TRBJ1-4; D is uncertain. Germline values: CDR1 LNHDA, CDR2 SQIVND (reference sequence). Trimming pared 10 bases from V and 7 bases from J, leaving 25 bases between. The CDR3 is 16 residues long. CDR3 loop: CATAGPNPLLTEKLFF. DNA for the CDR3: TGTGCCACCGCTGGGCCGAACCCCTTACTGACTGAAAAACTGTTTTTT.

The rearrangement uses TRBV7-9 and TRBJ1-1; no reliable D call. V was clipped by 8 bases and J by 6 bases, with 13 bases between them. The CDR3 consists of 12 residues. CDR1 SEHNR and CDR2 FQNEAQ come from the germline V gene (reference sequence). The CDR3, as DNA: TGTGCCAGCCACTCCTTAGGTCCTGAAGCTTTCTTT. Translated: CASHSLGPEAFF.